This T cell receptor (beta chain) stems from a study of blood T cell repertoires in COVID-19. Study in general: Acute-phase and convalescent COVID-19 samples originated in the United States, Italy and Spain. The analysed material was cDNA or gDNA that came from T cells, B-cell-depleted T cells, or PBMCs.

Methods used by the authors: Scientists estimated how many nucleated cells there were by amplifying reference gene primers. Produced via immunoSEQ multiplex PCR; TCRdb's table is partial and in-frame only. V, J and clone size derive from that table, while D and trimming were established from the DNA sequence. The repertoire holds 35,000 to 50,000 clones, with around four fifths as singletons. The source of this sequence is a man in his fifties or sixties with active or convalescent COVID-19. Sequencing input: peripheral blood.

CDR3 DNA: TGTGCCAGCAGCTCCGACAGCCATGGCTACACCTTC. This codes for CASSSDSHGYTF. The chain joins TRBV7-8 to TRBJ1-2, with D possibly TRBD1 on 5 matching bases. Germline V CDR1 and CDR2: SGHVS, FQNEAQ. The CDR3 spans 12 residues. V lost 4 bases, J lost 6 bases, and 9 bases lay in between.